This T cell receptor (beta chain) was sequenced during a study of metastatic and nonmetastatic thyroid tumors. Broader study findings: Patients with malignant thyroid tumors reportedly had significantly higher TCR beta diversity than those with benign nodules, in blood and tumor.

This clone was counted ten times or more. Its antigen remains unknown. Trimming pared 7 bases from V and 0 bases from J, leaving 12 bases between. The CDR3 has 14 residues. Germline-derived CDR1 and CDR2 are LNHDA and SQIVND (reference sequence). Every patient was untreated before thyroid surgery. Authors' processing steps: The study's classifier, a distant-metastasis tool for papillary thyroid cancer, was built using CDR3 differences across clinicopathological groups. TCRdb ran MiXCR on the PCR reads. In this record, the V and J calls reflect TCRdb's handling and not the investigators' own analysis. The sample includes about 13,000 clones, less than 30% of them seen just once.

Sequenced: blood. This receptor was taken from a female donor with papillary thyroid cancer or a benign thyroid nodule (not recorded which). Some clones in this sample may be carry-over from other donors' samples. This rearrangement joins TRBV19 to TRBJ1-2, with unresolved D. CDR3 sequence reads: CASKPTASNYGYTF. The CDR3 region has the DNA TGTGCCAGTAAACCCACAGCGTCTAACTATGGCTACACCTTC.